The 21 T cell receptor beta chains presented below share a single source sample, sequenced in a study of blood T cells in healthy people across ages. A J-beta primer mix and a sample-barcoded 5' primer were used in a second PCR of roughly 6 to 11 cycles. Each CDR3 protein gets one entry after TCRdb re-called the 5' RACE reads with MiXCR. The sample holds fewer than 950,000 distinct CDR3 sequences, 35% to 40% seen once. What was sequenced was blood. These receptors were taken from a man in his late teens or twenties in good health.

The J gene is TRBJ1-1, the V gene TRBV20-1; D perhaps matches TRBD1 (5 bases). Trimming took off 5 bases at V and 4 bases at J, with 11 bases between the two ends. CDR3 length: 12 residues. The V gene's germline CDR1 is DFQATT and CDR2 SNEGSKA (reference sequence). CDR3 amino acids: CSAPGLATEAFF. CDR3 nucleotides: TGCAGTGCTCCAGGGTTGGCCACTGAAGCTTTCTTT.

The chain combines TRBV6-2 or TRBV6-3 with TRBJ2-1; D is ambiguous. Germline V gene lookup returns CDR1 MNHEY and CDR2 SVGEGT. V lost 4 bases to trimming and J lost 7 bases, with 23 bases between them. This CDR3 has 17 residues. The CDR3 is CASSSLRTSMGWNEQFF. CDR3 DNA sequence: TGTGCCAGCAGTTCCCTACGAACATCCATGGGGTGGAATGAGCAGTTCTTC.

With respect to this clonotype: This clone may be a read error of a much larger clone one base away. The chain recombines TRBV20-1 with TRBJ2-7; either TRBD1 or TRBD2 may supply D (5 bases each). There are 14 residues in the CDR3. Germline values: CDR1 DFQATT, CDR2 SNEGSKA (reference sequence). With 5 bases removed from V and 8 bases from J, the gap between germline ends came to 22 bases. The CDR3 protein is CSAYVPPGTSKQYF. The CDR3 DNA reads as TGCAGTGCTTACGTCCCTCCCGGGACGTCCAAGCAGTACTTC.

The chain joins TRBV5-1 to TRBJ2-7; D tentatively fits TRBD1 or TRBD2 (5 bases each). CDR1 is SGHRS and CDR2 is YFSETQ in the germline V gene. The CDR3 is 12 residues long. V shed 7 bases and J shed 10 bases, with 18 bases lying between them. DNA for the CDR3: TGCGCCAGCGGCGTCGAATGGGGGTCCCAGTACTTC. Translated: CASGVEWGSQYF.

This chain links TRBV20-1 with TRBJ2-5, with D tentatively TRBD1 (5 bases). This CDR3 is 13 amino acids long. The germline V and J ends were trimmed by 5 bases and 6 bases, with 16 bases remaining between them. Per germline, CDR1 DFQATT and CDR2 SNEGSKA (reference sequence). The DNA for the CDR3 is TGCAGTGCTCCCGGGCAGGGTGGAAAGACCCAGTACTTC. Its protein is CSAPGQGGKTQYF.

This clonotype was counted between two and nine times. This sequence joins TRBV20-1 and TRBJ1-4, with 8 positions matching TRBD1. The trim removed 2 bases at V and 7 bases at J, leaving 9 bases unmatched. The CDR3 totals 15 residues. In germline, CDR1 is DFQATT, CDR2 SNEGSKA (reference sequence). CDR3 DNA sequence: TGCAGTGCTAGACGTGGACAGGGCGGAACTGAAAAACTGTTTTTT. It translates to CSARRGQGGTEKLFF.

The chain joins TRBV4-3 to TRBJ2-3; 9 nucleotides agree with TRBD2. J was trimmed by 6 bases and V by 1 base; bases with no gene match: 11. The germline gives CDR1 LGHNA, CDR2 YSLEER. The CDR3 covers 17 residues. The CDR3 reads CASSQGSSGIGTDTQYF. CDR3 in DNA: TGCGCCAGCAGCCAAGGGTCTAGCGGGATTGGGACGGATACGCAGTATTTT.

In this sample, this clonotype turned up a few times. The genes are TRBV7-2 and TRBJ2-3, with D perhaps matching TRBD1 or TRBD2 (6 bases each). The CDR3 length is 17 residues. The V end was cut by 0 bases, the J end by 4 bases, with 17 bases between. CDR1 SGHTA and CDR2 FQGNSA come from the germline V gene. This CDR3 reads CASSLALWGAMPDTQYF. CDR3 bases: TGTGCCAGCAGCTTAGCCCTGTGGGGGGCCATGCCAGATACGCAGTATTTT.

DNA of the CDR3: TGTGCCTGGAACCTCGGACAGGGGATGGATACGCAGTATTTT. It specifies CAWNLGQGMDTQYF. This sequence joins TRBV30 and TRBJ2-3; 9 bases align to TRBD1. CDR1 GTSNPN and CDR2 SVGIG come from the germline V gene (reference sequence). Trimming removed 4 bases from V and 6 bases from J; junction bases left unmatched: 8. The CDR3 is 14 residues long.

The rearrangement joins TRBV5-1 to TRBJ2-7; 13 nucleotides match TRBD2. CDR1 and CDR2 (germline): SGHRS, YFSETQ. The trim removed 4 bases at V and 7 bases at J, leaving 5 bases unmatched. CDR3 length: 14 amino acids. CDR3 coding DNA: TGCGCCAGCAGCGAAACGACTAGCGGGGGGGAGCAGTACTTC. Protein: CASSETTSGGEQYF. Full variable domain (rest looked up from reference TRBV5-1 and TRBJ2-7): KAGVTQTPRYLIKTRGQQVTLSCSPISGHRSVSWYQQTPGQGLQFLFEYFSETQRNKGNFPGRFSGRQFSNSRSEMNVSTLELGDSALYLCASSETTSGGEQYFGPGTRLTVT.

In the case of this clonotype: A much larger clonotype is one base distant, so this may be a read error. The CDR3 DNA sequence: TGTGCCAGCAGTTACGCGACCAGGCAGGGTTCGGGCTACACCTTC. This codes for CASSYATRQGSGYTF. This rearrangement joins TRBV6-5 to TRBJ1-2; D possibly corresponds to TRBD1 (5 bases). Looked up from germline, CDR1 is MNHEY and CDR2 is SVGAGI. The CDR3 is 15 amino acids. The V end was cut by 2 bases, the J end by 8 bases, with 18 bases between.

On this clonotype itself: A much larger clone is a single base away; this may be a read error. This chain links TRBV27 with TRBJ2-5; a weak D match, TRBD1 (5 bases). Per germline, CDR1 MNHEY and CDR2 SMNVEV (reference sequence). This CDR3 has 12 amino acids. Trimming cost V 6 bases and J 4 bases, with 9 bases left between them. CDR3 coding DNA: TGTGCCAGCAGGCCAGGGTCAGAGACCCAGTACTTC. Translating it yields CASRPGSETQYF.

This clonotype appeared a single time. V and J are TRBV2 and TRBJ1-6; 8 nucleotides line up with TRBD1. CDR1 SNHLY and CDR2 FYNNEI come from the germline V gene. The V segment lost 6 bases and the J segment 0 bases; nucleotides outside the gene matches: 7. There are 17 residues in the CDR3. The CDR3 loop is CASRPGQASSYNSPLHF. Written as DNA, the CDR3 is TGTGCCAGCAGGCCGGGACAGGCGAGCTCCTATAATTCACCCCTCCACTTT.

There are many counts of this clonotype. This sequence joins TRBV3-1 and TRBJ2-4; D might be TRBD1 (7 bases). This CDR3 is 18 amino acids long. Trimming removed 0 bases from V and 3 bases from J, with 18 bases in between. Germline CDR1 LGHDT, CDR2 YNNKEL (reference sequence). The CDR3 DNA reads TGTGCCAGCAGCCAAGATGGTGAATCCAGGGGGGTCAAAAACATTCAGTACTTC. It specifies CASSQDGESRGVKNIQYF. The whole variable domain, filled in from reference TRBV3-1 and TRBJ2-4, reads DTAVSQTPKYLVTQMGNDKSIKCEQNLGHDTMYWYKQDSKKFLKIMFSYNNKELIINETVPNRFSPKSPDKAHLNLHINSLELGDSAVYFCASSQDGESRGVKNIQYFGAGTRLSVL.

The sample holds a few counts of this clonotype. The chain uses TRBV5-1 and TRBJ2-5, with D perhaps TRBD1 (5 bases). Trimming took off 5 bases at V and 3 bases at J, with 11 bases between the two ends. From germline, CDR1 is SGHRS and CDR2 YFSETQ. The CDR3 contains 13 residues. This CDR3 reads CASRRGHEETQYF. In nucleotides, the CDR3 is TGCGCCAGCAGGCGTGGACACGAAGAGACCCAGTACTTC.

The table lists this clonotype with a count of one. The CDR3 loop reads CASSQAFSGGIYNEQFF. CDR3 nucleotides: TGCGCCAGCAGCCAAGCGTTTAGCGGGGGGATCTACAATGAGCAGTTCTTC. The rearrangement joins TRBV4-1 to TRBJ2-1, with 10 bases lining up with TRBD2. Unmatched junction bases numbered 6, after V lost 1 base and J lost 3 bases. In germline, CDR1 is MGHRA, CDR2 YSYEKL. CDR3 length: 17 amino acids.

V usage is TRBV6-6 and J usage is TRBJ1-6, with D possibly TRBD1 on 5 matching bases. Trimming took off 6 bases at V and 18 bases at J, with 15 bases between the two ends. The CDR3 runs 11 residues. Germline V gives CDR1 MNHNY, CDR2 SVGAGI (reference sequence). The CDR3 here is CASSPGREPHF. The CDR3, as DNA: TGTGCCAGCAGCCCCGGCAGGGAGCCCCACTTT.

The CDR3 DNA follows: TGTGCCAGCAGTTCCGGGGCGAAGTCCTACGAGCAGTACTTC. Amino acids: CASSSGAKSYEQYF. The chain joins TRBV27 to TRBJ2-7, with D tentatively TRBD1 or TRBD2 (5 bases each). The germline V gene has CDR1 MNHEY and CDR2 SMNVEV (reference sequence). CDR3 length equals 14 residues. V was cut by 4 bases and J by 1 base, with 11 bases left in between.

With regard to this clonotype: The junction departs from germline at one end; a sequencing error may be responsible. This chain uses TRBV20-1 with TRBJ1-1; tentatively, D is TRBD1 (6 bases). This CDR3 comprises 12 residues. Germline CDR1 reads DFQATT; CDR2 reads SNEGSKA (reference sequence). The CDR3 spells CSAPDRYTEVFF. CDR3 sequence (DNA): TGCAGTGCTCCCGACAGGTACACTGAAGTTTTCTTT.

This chain links TRBV7-2 with TRBJ2-5, with D perhaps assigned TRBD1 or TRBD2 (6 bases each). The CDR3 contains 16 residues. Germline CDR1 is SGHTA and CDR2 is FQGNSA. Trimming took 1 base from V and 11 from J, leaving 23 bases between them. The CDR3 sequence is CASSLGPGAGYNEQYF. The DNA for the CDR3 is TGTGCCAGCAGCTTAGGTCCGGGGGCAGGATACAATGAGCAGTACTTC.

At least ten counts were recorded for this clonotype. CDR3 protein: CASSLDRGGEQFF. For the CDR3, the DNA is TGCGCCAGCAGCCTGGACAGGGGGGGTGAGCAGTTCTTC. This chain joins TRBV5-1 and TRBJ2-1; 10 bases map to TRBD1. Germline V gene lookup returns CDR1 SGHRS and CDR2 YFSETQ. The CDR3 length is 13 residues. V shed 4 bases and J 9 bases; nucleotides not matched to a gene: 4.